A selection of T cell receptor beta chains follows, all from one sample in a study of response to subunit inactivated influenza vaccine. TCRdb redid the calling of the RT-PCR reads with MiXCR, one entry per CDR3 protein. Among about 310,000 distinct CDR3 sequences listed, 21% were seen once. Source: PBMCs from blood, taken less than 22 months after vaccination. The receptors here all came from a man between 50 and 70 years old who received an inactivated influenza vaccine. Each CDR3 is given without its conserved first and last residue.

cdr3_aa j_call v_call
ASSQPSRVAYWGETQY TRBJ2-5 TRBV11-2
ASSIDGRTDTQY TRBJ2-3 TRBV19
ASILGGSGANVLT TRBJ2-6 TRBV12-3/TRBV12-4
ASSPPNLSGQGIYEQY TRBJ2-7 TRBV18
ASSSTSGQADTQY TRBJ2-3 TRBV2
SAADPGDSNQPQH TRBJ1-5 TRBV20-1
SALPDTEQF TRBJ2-1 TRBV20-1
ASSYLSRDRQYGYT TRBJ1-2 TRBV6-2/TRBV6-3
ASSQDGASGARTDTQY TRBJ2-3 TRBV4-3
ASSLASSDQETQY TRBJ2-5 TRBV7-9
ASSSWTREGTEAF TRBJ1-1 TRBV6-2/TRBV6-3
AQGELEQF TRBJ2-1 TRBV12-3/TRBV12-4
SVEEIRRKGEQF TRBJ2-1 TRBV29-1
SARDPGRTYEQY TRBJ2-7 TRBV20-1
ASSRRQVPNSPLH TRBJ1-6 TRBV4-1
ASSPTIGGNSPLH TRBJ1-6 TRBV28
SVGQTVNTEAF TRBJ1-1 TRBV29-1
ASSPNLPGNTIY TRBJ1-3 TRBV7-2
ASSIYPRGMNTEAF TRBJ1-1 TRBV7-9
ASSGVNRRTNYGYT TRBJ1-2 TRBV7-9
ASSQDPTGNTEAF TRBJ1-1 TRBV4-2
SAQTGWESYNSPLH TRBJ1-6 TRBV20-1
ASKESGVTMNTEAF TRBJ1-1 TRBV10-2
SVEGIDYEQY TRBJ2-7 TRBV29-1
ASSFIHGYT TRBJ1-2 TRBV5-6
ASSQGGGGPWSTEAF TRBJ1-1 TRBV7-9
ASSTHPSNEQF TRBJ2-1 TRBV12-3/TRBV12-4
ASSVIGYNTEAF TRBJ1-1 TRBV5-1
ASSQDWSGYYGYT TRBJ1-2 TRBV4-3
SARVRGLAGRYEQY TRBJ2-7 TRBV20-1
ASSLGSATSGTGELF TRBJ2-2 TRBV11-2
ASSWDSGSYEQY TRBJ2-7 TRBV5-1
ASRRQTAVETGELF TRBJ2-2 TRBV4-1
ASSQNTGTGAKLF TRBJ1-4 TRBV4-3
SIGTSIFTDTQY TRBJ2-3 TRBV29-1
SATGGLSYEQY TRBJ2-7 TRBV20-1
ASSFRGPSQTEAF TRBJ1-1 TRBV28
ASSSGDFHNEQF TRBJ2-1 TRBV13
SAPTGGLMTQY TRBJ2-5 TRBV20-1
ASSRAGSTEAF TRBJ1-1 TRBV7-9
ASSEYLTSGPQF TRBJ2-1 TRBV25-1
ASRDSGRDYNEQF TRBJ2-1 TRBV6-1
ASSQRTSGVYEQY TRBJ2-7 TRBV4-1
SASYTSNQPQH TRBJ1-5 TRBV20-1
AISIGKRERLAGELF TRBJ2-2 TRBV10-3
ASSRGGGESGYT TRBJ1-2 TRBV7-2
SAQLGTANYEQY TRBJ2-7 TRBV20-1
ASRAGTGENQPQH TRBJ1-5 TRBV19
ASSPRGAGVTYEQY TRBJ2-7 TRBV12-3/TRBV12-4
ASSLGPFYGYT TRBJ1-2 TRBV28
ASSPTDSNGYT TRBJ1-2 TRBV11-2
SARGTANTEAF TRBJ1-1 TRBV20-1
ASSLRPSDRGHAYGYT TRBJ1-2 TRBV11-2
SVVQGGSGQY TRBJ2-5 TRBV29-1
ASSLATGGNTQY TRBJ2-3 TRBV11-2
ASSLRQGGKRELF TRBJ2-2 TRBV12-3/TRBV12-4
ASSQDIVATDTQY TRBJ2-3 TRBV3-1
SARDGGKVTEAF TRBJ1-1 TRBV20-1
ASSLRAGYTGELF TRBJ2-2 TRBV7-6
AISETVSSGNTIY TRBJ1-3 TRBV10-3